This TCR beta chain was sequenced in a study of post-analysis software for immune sequencing data. The study's findings and limits: Patients showed TRBV5-6, TRBV5-1 and TRBV20-1 among five TRBV segments more frequent than in controls.

As for this clonotype: Its matching antigen is unknown.

The CDR3 is made up of 17 amino acids. Germline V CDR1 and CDR2: DFQATT, SNEGSKA (reference sequence). The V gene end was trimmed by 0 bases and the J gene end by 2 bases; junction bases not matched to a gene: 8. Unique molecular identifiers tagged the TCR beta cDNA libraries. TCRdb reprocessed the PCR reads with MiXCR, giving one entry per CDR3 protein. The repertoire holds 820,000 or so distinct CDR3 sequences, with about 50% as singletons. Sequenced sample: blood. The source of this sequence is a girl aged 10-17 years with multiple sclerosis. The chain carries TRBV20-1 and TRBJ2-5; 11 positions agree with TRBD2. In DNA, the CDR3 is TGCAGTGCTAGAGATTTAACTAGCGGGAGTTGGCAAGAGACCCAGTACTTC. Residues: CSARDLTSGSWQETQYF.